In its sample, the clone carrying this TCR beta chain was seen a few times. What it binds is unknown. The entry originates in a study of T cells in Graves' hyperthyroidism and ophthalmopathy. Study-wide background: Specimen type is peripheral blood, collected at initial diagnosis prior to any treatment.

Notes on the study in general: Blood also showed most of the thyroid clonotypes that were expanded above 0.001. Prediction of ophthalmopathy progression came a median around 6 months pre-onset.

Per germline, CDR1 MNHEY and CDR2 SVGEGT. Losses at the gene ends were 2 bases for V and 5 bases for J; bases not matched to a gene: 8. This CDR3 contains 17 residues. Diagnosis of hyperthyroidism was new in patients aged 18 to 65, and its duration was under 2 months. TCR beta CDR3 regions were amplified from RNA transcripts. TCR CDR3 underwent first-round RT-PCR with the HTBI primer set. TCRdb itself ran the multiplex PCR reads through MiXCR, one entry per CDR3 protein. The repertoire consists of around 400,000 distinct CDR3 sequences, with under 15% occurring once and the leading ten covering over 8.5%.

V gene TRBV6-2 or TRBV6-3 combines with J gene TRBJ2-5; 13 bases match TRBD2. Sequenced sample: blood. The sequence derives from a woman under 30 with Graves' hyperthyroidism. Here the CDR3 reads CASSYTYLTSGRETQYF. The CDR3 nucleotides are TGTGCCAGCAGTTACACGTACCTGACTAGCGGGAGGGAGACCCAGTACTTC.